This TCR beta chain was recovered during a study of cytomegalovirus exposure and HLA in healthy donors. Overall study results and limits: Per a prior analysis, the majority of TCR beta V segments were productive roughly 90% or roughly 30% of the time. In vitro work confirmed that a few CMV-associated chains recognize CMV antigens. A missense variant in DCLRE1C was later tied to TCR beta V- and J-gene trimming.

This clone was seen a handful of times. Antigen unknown. CDR3 length: 17 amino acids. CDR1 is ENHRY, CDR2 SYGVKD, per germline. Trimming at V came to 3 bases and at J to 8 bases, leaving 10 bases not matched to a gene. PCR used 60 Vbeta primers and 13 Jbeta primers. Per the original methods: Later analysis identified some 80 million unique TCR beta chains, about 11 million shared. Using immunoSEQ multiplex PCR, the repertoire was profiled, and TCRdb retains in-frame clones only, with some absent. V and J calls and clone size are copied from that table; D and trimming were computed from the DNA. The sample carries around 150,000 clones, roughly 80% recorded once.

This sequence was found in a man younger than 35 in good health and CMV-seropositive. The sequencing input was PBMCs. The chain links TRBV10-3 to TRBJ1-4; TRBD1 matches 12 bases. CDR3 amino acids: CAISDPGTGGAEEKLFF. The CDR3 region has the DNA TGTGCCATCAGTGACCCCGGGACAGGGGGCGCAGAGGAAAAACTGTTTTTT.